This T cell receptor (beta chain) originates from a study of blood T cell repertoires in COVID-19. The CDR3 is made up of 15 amino acids. In germline, CDR1 is SGHNT, CDR2 YYREEE (reference sequence). With 3 bases clipped from V and 5 bases from J, the junction kept 5 bases outside the gene matches. Using immunoSEQ multiplex PCR, the repertoire was profiled, and TCRdb retains in-frame clones only, with some absent. The sample shows under 150,000 clones, more than 80% of them seen only once. The sequencing input was peripheral blood. The receptor comes from a woman aged 50 to 60 with acute or convalescent COVID-19. The chain joins TRBV5-4 to TRBJ2-7, with TRBD2 identical over 13 bases. The CDR3 reads CASSSTSGGSHEQYF. The CDR3 DNA is TGTGCCAGCAGCTCGACTAGCGGGGGGTCCCACGAGCAGTACTTC.